This TCR beta chain came from a study of T cell responses to AZD1222 COVID-19 vaccine. Study findings and constraints: The donors showed a predominance of white British ancestry and of females, with possible underestimation of clonal diversity.

Sequencing was performed with immunoSEQ multiplex PCR; in TCRdb, only in-frame clones are kept and a portion is missing. The profile shows some 90,000 clones, roughly 85% of them singletons. The CDR3 runs 14 residues. Germline V gene lookup returns CDR1 SGHTA and CDR2 FQGNSA. Trimming left V 5 bases short and J 7 bases short, with 16 bases between. With respect to this clone: Its antigen is as yet unknown.

The chain carries TRBV7-2 and TRBJ2-3, with D possibly TRBD2 on 5 matching bases. This receptor was identified in an adult in good health. The sequenced sample was peripheral blood, obtained on day 0 of AZD1222 vaccination. For the CDR3, the DNA is TGTGCCAGCAGCCCGGGAAGGCCGGGGAATACGCAGTATTTT. Its translation: CASSPGRPGNTQYF.